This T cell receptor (beta chain) was captured by sequencing in a study of blood T cell repertoires in COVID-19. Original data processing: Estimation of nucleated cell counts relied on the amplification of reference gene primers. Profiled with immunoSEQ multiplex PCR; TCRdb holds only in-frame clones, not every one. The V and J calls and clone size are taken from that table; D and trimming were inferred from the DNA. The table lists about 330,000 clones, around 87% of them singletons, with 5.3% in the top ten. Participants' reported clinical history set cohort assignment. The V gene lost 2 bases and the J gene lost 7 bases, with 12 bases spanning the gap. The CDR3 has 14 residues. Looked up from germline, CDR1 is SGHTA and CDR2 is FQGTGA.

The chain couples TRBV7-3 to TRBJ2-4, with D maybe TRBD1 (6 bases). The origin of this receptor is a woman aged 25-40 years who had recovered from COVID-19. The source material was PBMCs or T cells enriched from blood (not recorded which). CDR3 DNA: TGTGCCAGCAGCTTAGCCCGGGACACTAACATTCAGTACTTC. Translated: CASSLARDTNIQYF.